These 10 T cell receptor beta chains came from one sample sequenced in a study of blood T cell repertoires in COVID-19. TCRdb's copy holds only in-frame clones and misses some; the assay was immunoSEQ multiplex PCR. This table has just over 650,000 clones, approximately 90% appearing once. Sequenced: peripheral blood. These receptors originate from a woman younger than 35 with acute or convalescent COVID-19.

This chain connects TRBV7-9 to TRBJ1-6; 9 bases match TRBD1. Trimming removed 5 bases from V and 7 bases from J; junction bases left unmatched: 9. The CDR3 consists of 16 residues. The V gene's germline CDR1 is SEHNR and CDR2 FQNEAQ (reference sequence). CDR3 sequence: CASSQPGQGSNSPLHF. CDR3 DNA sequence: TGTGCCAGCAGCCAGCCGGGACAGGGATCCAATTCACCCCTCCACTTT.

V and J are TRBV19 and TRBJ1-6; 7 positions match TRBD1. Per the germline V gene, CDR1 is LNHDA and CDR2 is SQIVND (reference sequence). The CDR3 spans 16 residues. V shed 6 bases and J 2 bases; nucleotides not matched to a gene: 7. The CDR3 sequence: CASRIQGSAYNSPLHF. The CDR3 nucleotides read TGTGCCAGTAGAATACAGGGGTCGGCCTATAATTCACCCCTCCACTTT.

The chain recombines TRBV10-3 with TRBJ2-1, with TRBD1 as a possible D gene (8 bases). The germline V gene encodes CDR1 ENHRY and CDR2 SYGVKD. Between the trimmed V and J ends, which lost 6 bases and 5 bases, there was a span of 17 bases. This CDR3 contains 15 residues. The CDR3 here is CAIRAGDRTNNEQFF. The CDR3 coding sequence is TGTGCCATCAGGGCGGGGGACAGGACGAACAATGAGCAGTTCTTC.

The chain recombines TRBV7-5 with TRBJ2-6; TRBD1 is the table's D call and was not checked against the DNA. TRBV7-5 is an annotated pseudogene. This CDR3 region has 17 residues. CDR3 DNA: TGTGCCAGAAGCTTAAGGGACAGGTTTTCCGGGGCCAACGTCCTGACTTTC. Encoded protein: CARSLRDRFSGANVLTF.

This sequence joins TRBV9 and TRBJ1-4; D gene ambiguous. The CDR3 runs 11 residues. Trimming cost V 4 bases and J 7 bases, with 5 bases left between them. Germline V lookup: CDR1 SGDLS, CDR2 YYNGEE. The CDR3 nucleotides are TGTGCCAGCAGCAACAGTGAAAAACTGTTTTTT. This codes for CASSNSEKLFF.

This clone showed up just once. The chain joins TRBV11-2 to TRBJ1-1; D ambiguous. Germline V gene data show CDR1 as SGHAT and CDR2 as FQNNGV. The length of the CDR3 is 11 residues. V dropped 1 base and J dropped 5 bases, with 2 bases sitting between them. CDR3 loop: CASSLATEAFF. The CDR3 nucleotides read TGTGCCAGCAGCTTAGCTACTGAAGCTTTCTTT. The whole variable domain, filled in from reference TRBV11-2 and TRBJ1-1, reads EAGVAQSPRYKIIEKRQSVAFWCNPISGHATLYWYQQILGQGPKLLIQFQNNGVVDDSQLPKDRFSAERLKGVDSTLKIQPAKLEDSAVYLCASSLATEAFFGQGTRLTVV.

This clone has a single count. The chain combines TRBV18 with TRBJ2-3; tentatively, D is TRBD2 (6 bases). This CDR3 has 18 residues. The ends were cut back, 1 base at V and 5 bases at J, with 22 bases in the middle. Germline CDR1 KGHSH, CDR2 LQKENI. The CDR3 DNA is TGTGCCAGCTCACCACTTAAGCTAGCGCCCGGAAGTGGAGATACGCAGTATTTT. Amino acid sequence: CASSPLKLAPGSGDTQYF.

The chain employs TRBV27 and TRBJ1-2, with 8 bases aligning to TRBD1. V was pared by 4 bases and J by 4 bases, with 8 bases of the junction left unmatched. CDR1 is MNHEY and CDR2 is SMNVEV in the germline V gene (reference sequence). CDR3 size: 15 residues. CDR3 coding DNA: TGTGCCAGCAGTTCTAGGACAGGGACTGGCTATGGCTACACCTTC. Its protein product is CASSSRTGTGYGYTF.

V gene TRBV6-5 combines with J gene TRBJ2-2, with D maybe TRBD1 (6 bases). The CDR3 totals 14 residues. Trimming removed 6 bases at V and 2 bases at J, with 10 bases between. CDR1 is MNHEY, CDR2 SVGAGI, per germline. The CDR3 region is CASRRQVNTGELFF. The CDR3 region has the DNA TGTGCCAGCAGACGACAGGTTAACACCGGGGAGCTGTTTTTT.

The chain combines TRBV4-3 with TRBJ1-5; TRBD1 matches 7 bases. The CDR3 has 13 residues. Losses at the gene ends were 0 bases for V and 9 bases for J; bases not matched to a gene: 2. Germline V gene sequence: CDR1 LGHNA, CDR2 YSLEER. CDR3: CASSQDRGRPQHF. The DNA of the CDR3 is TGCGCCAGCAGCCAAGACAGGGGGAGGCCCCAGCATTTT.